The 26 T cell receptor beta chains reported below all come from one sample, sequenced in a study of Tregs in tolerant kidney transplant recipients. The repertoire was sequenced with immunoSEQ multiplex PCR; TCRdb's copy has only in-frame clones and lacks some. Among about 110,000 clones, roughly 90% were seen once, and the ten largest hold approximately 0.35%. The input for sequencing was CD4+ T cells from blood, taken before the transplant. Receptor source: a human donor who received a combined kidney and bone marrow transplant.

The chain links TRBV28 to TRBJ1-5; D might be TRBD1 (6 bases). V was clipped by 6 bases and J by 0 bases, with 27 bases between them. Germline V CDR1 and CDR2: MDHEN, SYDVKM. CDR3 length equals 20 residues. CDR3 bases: TGTGCCAGCAGCCAGGGGCCGTTTCGCCCCGCTGTTTCTAGCAATCAGCCCCAGCATTTT. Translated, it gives CASSQGPFRPAVSSNQPQHF. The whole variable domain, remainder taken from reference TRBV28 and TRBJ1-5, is DVKVTQSSRYLVKRTGEKVFLECVQDMDHENMFWYRQDPGLGLRLIYFSYDVKMKEKGDIPEGYSVSREKKERFSLILESASTNQTSMYLCASSQGPFRPAVSSNQPQHFGDGTRLSIL.

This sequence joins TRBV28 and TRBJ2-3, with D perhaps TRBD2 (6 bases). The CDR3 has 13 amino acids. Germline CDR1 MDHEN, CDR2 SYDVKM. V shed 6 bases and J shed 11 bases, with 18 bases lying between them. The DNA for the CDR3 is TGTGCCAGCAGAGTCCCGGGACTCCACGGGCAGTATTTT. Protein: CASRVPGLHGQYF.

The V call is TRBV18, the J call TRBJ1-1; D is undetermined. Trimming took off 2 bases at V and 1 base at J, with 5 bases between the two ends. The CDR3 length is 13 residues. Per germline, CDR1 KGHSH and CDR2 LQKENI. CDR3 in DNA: TGTGCCAGCTCACCATCGGGGAACACTGAAGCTTTCTTT. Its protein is CASSPSGNTEAFF. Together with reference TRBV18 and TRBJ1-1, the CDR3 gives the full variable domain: NAGVMQNPRHLVRRRGQEARLRCSPMKGHSHVYWYRQLPEEGLKFMVYLQKENIIDESGMPKERFSAEFPKEGPSILRIQQVVRGDSAAYFCASSPSGNTEAFFGQGTRLTVV.

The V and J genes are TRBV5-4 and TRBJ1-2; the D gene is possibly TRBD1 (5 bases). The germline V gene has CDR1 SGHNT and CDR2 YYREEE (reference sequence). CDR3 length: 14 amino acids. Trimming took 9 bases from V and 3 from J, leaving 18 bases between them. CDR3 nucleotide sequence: TGTGCCACCATCCGTTCAGGGCTAGACTATGGCTACACCTTC. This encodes CATIRSGLDYGYTF.

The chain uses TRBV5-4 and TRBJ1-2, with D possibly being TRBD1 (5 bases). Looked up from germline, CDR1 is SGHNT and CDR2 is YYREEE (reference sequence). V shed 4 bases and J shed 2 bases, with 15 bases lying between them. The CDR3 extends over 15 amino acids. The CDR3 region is CASSPGGSGNYGYTF. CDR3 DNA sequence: TGTGCCAGCAGCCCGGGGGGGAGTGGCAACTATGGCTACACCTTC.

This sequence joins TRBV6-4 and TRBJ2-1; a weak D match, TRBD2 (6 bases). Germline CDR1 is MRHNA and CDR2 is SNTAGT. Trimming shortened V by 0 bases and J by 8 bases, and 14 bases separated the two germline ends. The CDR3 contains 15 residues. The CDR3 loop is CASSDSPRGGDEQFF. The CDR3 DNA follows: TGTGCCAGCAGTGACTCGCCTAGGGGAGGCGATGAGCAGTTCTTC.

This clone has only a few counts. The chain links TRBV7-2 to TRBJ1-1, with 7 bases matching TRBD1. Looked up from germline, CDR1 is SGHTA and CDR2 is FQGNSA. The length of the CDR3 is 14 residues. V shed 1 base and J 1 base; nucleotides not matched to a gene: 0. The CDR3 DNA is TGTGCCAGCAGCTTAGGACAGGGGAACACTGAAGCTTTCTTT. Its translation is CASSLGQGNTEAFF.

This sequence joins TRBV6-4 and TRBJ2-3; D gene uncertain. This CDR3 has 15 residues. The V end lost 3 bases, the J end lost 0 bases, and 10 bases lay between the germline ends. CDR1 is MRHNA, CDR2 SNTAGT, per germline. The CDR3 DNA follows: TGTGCCAGCAGTGAATTGGCCTCAAGCACAGATACGCAGTATTTT. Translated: CASSELASSTDTQYF.

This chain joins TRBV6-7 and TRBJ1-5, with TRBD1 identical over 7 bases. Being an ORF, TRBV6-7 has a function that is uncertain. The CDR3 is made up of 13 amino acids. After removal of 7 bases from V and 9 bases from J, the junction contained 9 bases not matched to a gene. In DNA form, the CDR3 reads TGTGCCAGCAAACGGGACAGTCCTTTGCCCCAGCATTTT. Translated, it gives CASKRDSPLPQHF.

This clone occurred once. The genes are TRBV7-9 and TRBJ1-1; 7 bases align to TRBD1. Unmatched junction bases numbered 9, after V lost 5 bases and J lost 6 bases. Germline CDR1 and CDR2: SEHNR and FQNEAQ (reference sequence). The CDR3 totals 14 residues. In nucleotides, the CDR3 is TGTGCCAGCAGCCCACAGGGGCCCGGCGCTGAAGCTTTCTTT. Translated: CASSPQGPGAEAFF. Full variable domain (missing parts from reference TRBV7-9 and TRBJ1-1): DTGVSQNPRHKITKRGQNVTFRCDPISEHNRLYWYRQTLGQGPEFLTYFQNEAQLEKSRLLSDRFSAERPKGSFSTLEIQRTEQGDSAMYLCASSPQGPGAEAFFGQGTRLTVV.

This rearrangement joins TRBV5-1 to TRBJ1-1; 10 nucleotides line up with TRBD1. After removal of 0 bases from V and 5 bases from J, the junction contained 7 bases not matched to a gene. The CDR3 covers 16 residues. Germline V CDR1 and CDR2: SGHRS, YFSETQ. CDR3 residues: CASSLGPGQGETEAFF. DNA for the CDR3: TGCGCCAGCAGCTTGGGCCCCGGACAGGGGGAAACTGAAGCTTTCTTT.

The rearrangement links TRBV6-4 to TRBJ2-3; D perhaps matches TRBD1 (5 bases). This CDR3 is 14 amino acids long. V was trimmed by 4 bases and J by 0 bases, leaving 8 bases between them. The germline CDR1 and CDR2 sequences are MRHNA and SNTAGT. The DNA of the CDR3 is TGTGCCAGCAGTGCAGGGCACAGCACAGATACGCAGTATTTT. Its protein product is CASSAGHSTDTQYF.

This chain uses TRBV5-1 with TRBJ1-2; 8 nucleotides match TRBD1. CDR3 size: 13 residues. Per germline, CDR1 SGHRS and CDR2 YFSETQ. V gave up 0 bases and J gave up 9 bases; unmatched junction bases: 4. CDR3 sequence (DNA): TGCGCCAGCAGCTTGGAGACAGGGGTCCGCTACACCTTC. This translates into CASSLETGVRYTF.

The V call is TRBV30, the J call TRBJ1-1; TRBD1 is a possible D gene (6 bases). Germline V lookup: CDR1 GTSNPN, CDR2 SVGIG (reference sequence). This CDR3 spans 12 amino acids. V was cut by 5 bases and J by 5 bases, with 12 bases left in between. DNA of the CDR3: TGTGCCTGGGCTACAGGGCGTACTGAAGCTTTCTTT. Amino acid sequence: CAWATGRTEAFF.

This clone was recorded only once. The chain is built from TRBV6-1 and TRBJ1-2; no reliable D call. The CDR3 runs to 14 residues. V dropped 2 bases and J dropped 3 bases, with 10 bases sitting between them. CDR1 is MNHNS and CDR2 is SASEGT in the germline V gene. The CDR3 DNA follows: TGTGCCAGCAGTGAACTGGAGAATTACTATGGCTACACCTTC. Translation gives CASSELENYYGYTF.

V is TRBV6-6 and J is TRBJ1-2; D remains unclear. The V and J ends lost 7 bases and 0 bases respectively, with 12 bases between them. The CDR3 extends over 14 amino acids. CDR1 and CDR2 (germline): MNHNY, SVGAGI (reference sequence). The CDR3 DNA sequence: TGTGCCAGCACCCGGGAGGGAGCTAACTATGGCTACACCTTC. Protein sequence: CASTREGANYGYTF.

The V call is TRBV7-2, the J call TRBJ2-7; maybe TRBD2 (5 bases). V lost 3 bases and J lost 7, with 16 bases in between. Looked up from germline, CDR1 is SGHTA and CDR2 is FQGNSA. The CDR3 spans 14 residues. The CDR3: CASSLGEGVGEQYF. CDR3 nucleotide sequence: TGTGCCAGCAGCTTGGGAGAGGGAGTCGGGGAGCAGTACTTC.

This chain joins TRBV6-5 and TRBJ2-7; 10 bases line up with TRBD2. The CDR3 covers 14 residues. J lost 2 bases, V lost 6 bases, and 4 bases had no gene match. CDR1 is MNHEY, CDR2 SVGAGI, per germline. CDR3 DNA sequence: TGTGCCAGCAGAGCTAGCGGGAGTACCTACGAGCAGTACTTC. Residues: CASRASGSTYEQYF.

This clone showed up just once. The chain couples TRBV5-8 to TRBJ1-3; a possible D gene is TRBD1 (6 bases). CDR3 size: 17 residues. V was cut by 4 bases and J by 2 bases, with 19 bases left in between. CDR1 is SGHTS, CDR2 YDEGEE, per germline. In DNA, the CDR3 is TGTGCCAGCAGCACCCCGCTTGGGACATTGGCTGGAAACACCATATATTTT. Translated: CASSTPLGTLAGNTIYF.

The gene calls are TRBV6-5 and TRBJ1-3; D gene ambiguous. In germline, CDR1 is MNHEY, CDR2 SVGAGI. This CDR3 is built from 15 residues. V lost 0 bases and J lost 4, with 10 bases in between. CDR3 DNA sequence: TGTGCCAGCAGTTACTCGGCGGGAAACGGAAACACCATATATTTT. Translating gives CASSYSAGNGNTIYF.

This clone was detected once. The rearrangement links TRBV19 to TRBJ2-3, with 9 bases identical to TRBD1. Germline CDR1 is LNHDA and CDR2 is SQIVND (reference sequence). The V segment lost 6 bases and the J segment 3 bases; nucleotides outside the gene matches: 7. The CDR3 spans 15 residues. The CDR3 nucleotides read TGTGCCAGTAGGGGACTTGGACAGGGGACAGATACGCAGTATTTT. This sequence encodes CASRGLGQGTDTQYF. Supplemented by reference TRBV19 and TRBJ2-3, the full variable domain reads DGGITQSPKYLFRKEGQNVTLSCEQNLNHDAMYWYRQDPGQGLRLIYYSQIVNDFQKGDIAEGYSVSREKKESFPLTVTSAQKNPTAFYLCASRGLGQGTDTQYFGPGTRLTVL.

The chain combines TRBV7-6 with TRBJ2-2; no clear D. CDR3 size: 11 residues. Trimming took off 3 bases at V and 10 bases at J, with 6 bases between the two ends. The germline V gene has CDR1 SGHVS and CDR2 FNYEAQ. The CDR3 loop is CASSLGPELFF. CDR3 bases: TGTGCCAGCAGCTTGGGCCCGGAGCTGTTTTTT.

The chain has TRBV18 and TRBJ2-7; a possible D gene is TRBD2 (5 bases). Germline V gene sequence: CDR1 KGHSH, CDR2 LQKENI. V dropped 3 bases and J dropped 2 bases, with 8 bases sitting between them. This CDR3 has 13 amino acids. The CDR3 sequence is CASSPSGTYEQYF. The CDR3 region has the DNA TGTGCCAGCTCACCCTCCGGGACCTACGAGCAGTACTTC.

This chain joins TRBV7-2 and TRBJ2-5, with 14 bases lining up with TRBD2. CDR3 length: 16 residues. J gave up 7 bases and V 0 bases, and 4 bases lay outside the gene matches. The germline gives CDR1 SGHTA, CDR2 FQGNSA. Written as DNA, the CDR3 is TGTGCCAGCAGCTTAGCTCCCGGACTAGCGGGAGGGACCCAGTACTTC. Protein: CASSLAPGLAGGTQYF.

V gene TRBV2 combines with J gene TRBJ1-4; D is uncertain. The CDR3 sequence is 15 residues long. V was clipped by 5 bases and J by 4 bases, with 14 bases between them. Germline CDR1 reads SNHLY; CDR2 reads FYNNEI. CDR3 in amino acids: CASSPNGIHNEKLFF. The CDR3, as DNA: TGTGCCAGCAGTCCGAACGGGATACATAATGAAAAACTGTTTTTT.

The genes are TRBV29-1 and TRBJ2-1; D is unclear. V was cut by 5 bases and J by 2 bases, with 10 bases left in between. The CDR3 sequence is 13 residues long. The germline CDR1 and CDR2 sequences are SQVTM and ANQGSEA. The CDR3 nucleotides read TGCAGCGTTCGGTCCACCACCTACAATGAGCAGTTCTTC. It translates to CSVRSTTYNEQFF.